Detailed here is one T cell receptor beta chain. No antigen is known for it. TCRdb reprocessed the 5' RACE reads with MiXCR, giving one entry per CDR3 protein. In the table there are more than 400,000 distinct CDR3 sequences, approximately 16% of which are singletons. The sample originates from a study of identical twins. In germline, CDR1 is MNHNS, CDR2 SASEGT. Trimming took 6 bases from V and 2 from J, leaving 16 bases between them. The CDR3 has 15 amino acids. The study, taken as a whole, reports: There is a chance that invariant MAIT and iNKT cells partially muddied zero-insertion analyses. For out-of-frame beta sequences, excess twin sharing was weaker. High-abundance cord blood beta clonotypes had fewer insertions; memory repertoires showed none.

These data are also associated with another study on yellow fever vaccine responses in identical twins. Per that study: Convergence reportedly seemed to mark part of the twins' vaccine T cell response, with personalization marking the rest.

The sequence derives from a woman under 30 in good health. The chain couples TRBV6-1 to TRBJ2-5, with D perhaps TRBD1 (5 bases). Sequences were obtained from CD4+ T cells sorted from blood. The CDR3 bases are TGTGCCAGCAGCCTACTTAGGGGCAGACAAGAGACCCAGTACTTC. Its translation is CASSLLRGRQETQYF.